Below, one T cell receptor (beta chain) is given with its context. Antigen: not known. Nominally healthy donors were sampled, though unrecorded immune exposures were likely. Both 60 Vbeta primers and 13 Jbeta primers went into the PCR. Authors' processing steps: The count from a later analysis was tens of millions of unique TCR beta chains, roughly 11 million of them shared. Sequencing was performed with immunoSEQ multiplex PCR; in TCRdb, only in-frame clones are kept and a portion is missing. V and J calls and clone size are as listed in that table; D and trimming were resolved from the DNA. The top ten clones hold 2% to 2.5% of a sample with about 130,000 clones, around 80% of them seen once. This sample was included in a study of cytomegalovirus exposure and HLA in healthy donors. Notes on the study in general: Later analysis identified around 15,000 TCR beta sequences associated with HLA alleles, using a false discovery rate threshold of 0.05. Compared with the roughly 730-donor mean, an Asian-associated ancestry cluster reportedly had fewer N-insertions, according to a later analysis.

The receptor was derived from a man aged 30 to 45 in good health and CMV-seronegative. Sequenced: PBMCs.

The CDR3 spells CASSPPTGQNTEAFF. The CDR3 DNA reads TGTGCCAGCAGTCCGCCCACAGGGCAGAACACTGAAGCTTTCTTT. This chain uses TRBV6-6 with TRBJ1-1, with TRBD1 as a possible D gene (6 bases). The CDR3 has 15 residues. Germline-derived CDR1 and CDR2 are MNHNY and SVGAGI (reference sequence). Trimming left V 5 bases short and J 1 base short, with 14 bases between.